This entry lists 27 T cell receptor beta chains sequenced from one sample in a study of beta chain features in type 1 diabetes. Expressed TCRB transcripts were sequenced because the entire RNA isolate underwent reverse transcription. Using immunoSEQ multiplex PCR, the repertoire was profiled, and TCRdb retains in-frame clones only, with some absent. The sample lists roughly 610,000 clones; less than 20% were seen once. Sequencing used naive CD4+ T cells from blood. The receptor source for this set is a man in his late teens or twenties in good health.

A few counts support this clone. The V gene is TRBV28, the J gene TRBJ1-1, with D hard to call. CDR1 and CDR2 from the germline V gene are MDHEN and SYDVKM. The CDR3 length is 13 residues. Trimming left V 3 bases short and J 1 base short, with 6 bases between. The CDR3 bases are TGTGCCAGCAGTTTTTCCGGGAACACTGAAGCTTTCTTT. Residues: CASSFSGNTEAFF.

This clone was seen a few times. The rearrangement joins TRBV11-2 to TRBJ1-1; no firm D call. CDR3 length equals 14 residues. The ends were cut back, 3 bases at V and 1 base at J, with 9 bases in the middle. CDR1 is SGHAT and CDR2 is FQNNGV in the germline V gene. DNA of the CDR3: TGTGCCAGCAGCTTCTACGCGGGGAACACTGAAGCTTTCTTT. Translating it yields CASSFYAGNTEAFF.

The rearrangement joins TRBV28 to TRBJ2-1; 13 bases fit TRBD2. V shed 6 bases and J 8 bases; nucleotides not matched to a gene: 7. The germline gives CDR1 MDHEN, CDR2 SYDVKM. This CDR3 has 15 amino acids. The CDR3 nucleotides are TGTGCCAGCAGCGCGACTAGCGGGAGGTTCTATGAGCAGTTCTTC. Translation: CASSATSGRFYEQFF.

Note on this clone: Additional DNA sequences in this sample encode the identical CDR3. The gene calls are TRBV29-1 and TRBJ1-1; tentatively, D is TRBD1 (5 bases). Germline V gene lookup returns CDR1 SQVTM and CDR2 ANQGSEA. V gave up 4 bases and J gave up 1 base, with 10 bases separating them. The CDR3 is 13 residues long. The CDR3 reads CSVGRQQNTEAFF. The CDR3 DNA reads as TGCAGCGTTGGTAGACAGCAGAACACTGAAGCTTTCTTT.

In this sample, this clone turned up a few times. V usage is TRBV9 and J usage is TRBJ2-7; TRBD2 aligns across 13 bases. This CDR3 is built from 16 residues. In germline, CDR1 is SGDLS, CDR2 YYNGEE. With V trimmed by 5 bases and J by 7 bases, 12 bases remained unmatched. CDR3 loop: CASSGGGGLAGAEQYF. The CDR3 DNA reads TGTGCCAGCAGTGGCGGGGGAGGACTAGCGGGAGCGGAGCAGTACTTC.

This clone has just a few counts. The V call is TRBV29-1, the J call TRBJ1-1; unclear D gene. The CDR3 is 15 amino acids. V was cut by 4 bases and J by 2 bases, with 17 bases left in between. The germline CDR1 and CDR2 sequences are SQVTM and ANQGSEA. The DNA for the CDR3 is TGCAGCGTTGTGGCTCCCATGGTAACCAACACTGAAGCTTTCTTT. This gives the protein CSVVAPMVTNTEAFF.

The chain couples TRBV29-1 to TRBJ2-2; TRBD1 is a possible D gene (6 bases). The germline gives CDR1 SQVTM, CDR2 ANQGSEA. This CDR3 has 12 amino acids. V was trimmed by 4 bases and J by 6 bases, leaving 9 bases between them. CDR3 in DNA: TGCAGCGTTGGCCGGACAGCCGGGGAGCTGTTTTTT. Protein sequence: CSVGRTAGELFF.

This clone showed up just a few times. This chain links TRBV29-1 with TRBJ2-3; D ambiguous. V dropped 8 bases and J dropped 5 bases, with 11 bases sitting between them. CDR3 length: 11 amino acids. Germline CDR1 and CDR2: SQVTM and ANQGSEA. CDR3 sequence reads: CSPGHLDTQYF. The CDR3 DNA sequence: TGCAGCCCCGGCCATTTAGATACGCAGTATTTT.

The V gene is TRBV30, the J gene TRBJ1-1; the match to TRBD1 covers 9 bases. With 0 bases clipped from V and 1 base from J, the junction kept 3 bases outside the gene matches. This CDR3 comprises 15 residues. Germline V gene lookup returns CDR1 GTSNPN and CDR2 SVGIG (reference sequence). CDR3 bases: TGTGCCTGGAGTGTTCGGGACAGGGAGAACACTGAAGCTTTCTTT. Translating gives CAWSVRDRENTEAFF.

This clone was seen a few times. Other DNA sequences in this sample translate to the same CDR3. This chain uses TRBV30 with TRBJ1-1; D possibly corresponds to TRBD1 (5 bases). From germline, CDR1 is GTSNPN and CDR2 SVGIG (reference sequence). The CDR3 is 12 amino acids. Trimming left V 0 bases short and J 5 bases short, with 7 bases between. CDR3 sequence: CAWSVGGTEAFF. The CDR3 nucleotides are TGTGCCTGGAGTGTGGGGGGGACTGAAGCTTTCTTT.

This clone turned up a few times. This chain uses TRBV4-2 with TRBJ2-3; D might be TRBD1 or TRBD2, each matching 6 bases. Germline V gene sequence: CDR1 LGHNA, CDR2 YNFKEQ. V was clipped by 1 base and J by 2 bases, with 16 bases between them. This CDR3 region has 17 residues. The CDR3 bases are TGTGCCAGCAGCCAAGCCAAGGGGGGAATCCCCACAGATACGCAGTATTTT. It yields the protein CASSQAKGGIPTDTQYF.

This clone was recorded once. The chain couples TRBV19 to TRBJ2-3; 7 positions match TRBD2. Germline trimming cut 5 bases from V and 4 bases from J; bases unmatched to any gene: 3. Germline lookup yields CDR1 LNHDA and CDR2 SQIVND (reference sequence). The CDR3 consists of 13 residues. DNA of the CDR3: TGTGCCAGTAGTCGCGCGGGGGCAGATACGCAGTATTTT. Translated, it gives CASSRAGADTQYF.

This clone appeared a few times. The V gene is TRBV7-3, the J gene TRBJ1-1; D unclear. Germline loops: CDR1 SGHTA, CDR2 FQGTGA. The CDR3 extends over 14 amino acids. The V gene lost 5 bases and the J gene lost 5 bases, with 15 bases spanning the gap. The CDR3 DNA reads TGTGCCAGCAGCCAAACCTCCGGCGCAACTGAAGCTTTCTTT. This gives the protein CASSQTSGATEAFF.

The chain uses TRBV7-9 and TRBJ1-2; D ambiguous. CDR1 and CDR2 (germline): SEHNR, FQNEAQ (reference sequence). This CDR3 contains 13 residues. V dropped 5 bases and J dropped 1 base, with 8 bases sitting between them. CDR3 DNA sequence: TGTGCCAGCAGCCCCGCCGATAACTATGGCTACACCTTC. Protein: CASSPADNYGYTF.

The V gene is TRBV10-3, the J gene TRBJ1-5; D is unclear. Trimming cost V 0 bases and J 3 bases, with 9 bases left between them. Germline CDR1 and CDR2: ENHRY and SYGVKD. The CDR3 is made up of 15 amino acids. The DNA for the CDR3 is TGTGCCATCAGTGAGTCTGGGAGTGCCAATCAGCCCCAGCATTTT. This encodes CAISESGSANQPQHF.

This clone was observed a handful of times. In DNA form, the CDR3 reads TGTGCCAGCAGCGATTGGGACAGAGAGACCCAGTACTTC. Amino acid sequence: CASSDWDRETQYF. The chain combines TRBV7-2 with TRBJ2-5; 7 bases are a match to TRBD1. The length of the CDR3 is 13 residues. Germline assignment: CDR1 SGHTA and CDR2 FQGNSA. With V trimmed by 5 bases and J by 4 bases, 4 bases remained unmatched. Using reference TRBV7-2 and TRBJ2-5 for the parts outside the CDR3, the full variable domain is GAGVSQSPSNKVTEKGKDVELRCDPISGHTALYWYRQSLGQGLEFLIYFQGNSAPDKSGLPSDRFSAERTGGSVSTLTIQRTQQEDSAVYLCASSDWDRETQYFGPGTRLLVL.

This clone was recorded a few times. This chain links TRBV18 with TRBJ1-5; 7 bases match TRBD1. CDR1 and CDR2 (germline): KGHSH, LQKENI. Unmatched junction bases numbered 6, after V lost 3 bases and J lost 1 base. This CDR3 comprises 16 residues. The CDR3 sequence: CASSPLGTESNQPQHF. In nucleotides, the CDR3 is TGTGCCAGCTCACCTCTAGGGACAGAAAGCAATCAGCCCCAGCATTTT.

This clone was picked up a small number of times. This chain connects TRBV4-1 to TRBJ1-1; D uncertain. The CDR3 extends over 15 amino acids. The V gene lost 1 base and the J gene lost 4 bases, with 13 bases spanning the gap. Germline CDR1 is MGHRA and CDR2 is YSYEKL. The DNA of the CDR3 is TGCGCCAGCAGCCAAGGCTTGATGGTGAGCACTGAAGCTTTCTTT. Translation: CASSQGLMVSTEAFF.

This sequence joins TRBV7-9 and TRBJ2-7; no clear D gene. The germline CDR1 and CDR2 sequences are SEHNR and FQNEAQ (reference sequence). The length of the CDR3 is 13 residues. The ends were cut back, 5 bases at V and 3 bases at J, with 11 bases in the middle. The CDR3 sequence is CASSQRDNYEQYF. The CDR3 nucleotides are TGTGCCAGCAGCCAAAGGGATAACTACGAGCAGTACTTC.

The V and J genes are TRBV14 and TRBJ1-5, with unresolved D. Germline V gene data show CDR1 as SGHDN and CDR2 as FVKESK. V lost 1 base to trimming and J lost 5 bases, with 6 bases between them. The CDR3 covers 13 residues. The CDR3 region has the DNA TGTGCCAGCAGCCAAGGTCAAGATCAGCCCCAGCATTTT. Translation: CASSQGQDQPQHF.

V gene TRBV4-1 combines with J gene TRBJ2-3; TRBD1 matches 8 bases. The V gene's germline CDR1 is MGHRA and CDR2 YSYEKL. Germline trimming cut 2 bases from V and 1 base from J; bases unmatched to any gene: 2. This CDR3 comprises 15 residues. This CDR3 reads CASSQPGQGTDTQYF. For the CDR3, the DNA is TGCGCCAGCAGCCAACCGGGACAGGGCACAGATACGCAGTATTTT.

The rearrangement uses TRBV5-6 and TRBJ1-5, with D hard to call. The V end lost 1 base, the J end lost 9 bases, and 5 bases lay between the germline ends. The CDR3 sequence is 11 residues long. CDR1 and CDR2 (germline): SGHDT, YYEEEE. The CDR3, as DNA: TGTGCCAGCAGCTTGATTGGGCCCCAGCATTTT. Its protein is CASSLIGPQHF.

This clone has more than one count but fewer than ten. Other DNA sequences in this specimen translate into the identical CDR3. V is TRBV7-2 and J is TRBJ2-5; D is unresolved. The CDR3 runs 13 residues. Germline lookup yields CDR1 SGHTA and CDR2 FQGNSA. Trimming cost V 1 base and J 1 base, with 4 bases left between them. CDR3 DNA: TGTGCCAGCAGCTTAGGCCCCCAAGAGACCCAGTACTTC. This gives the protein CASSLGPQETQYF.

The chain is built from TRBV5-1 and TRBJ2-1; weak D call: TRBD2 (5 bases). The CDR3 length is 14 residues. V dropped 3 bases and J dropped 6 bases, with 13 bases sitting between them. Germline CDR1 and CDR2: SGHRS and YFSETQ. CDR3 residues: CASSSLFGGNEQFF. The DNA for the CDR3 is TGCGCCAGCAGCTCCCTTTTCGGAGGCAATGAGCAGTTCTTC.

This clone came up a few times. The chain recombines TRBV29-1 with TRBJ2-7; D is unresolved. The CDR3 is 12 amino acids. The germline V and J ends were trimmed by 2 bases and 2 bases, with 7 bases remaining between them. Germline loops: CDR1 SQVTM, CDR2 ANQGSEA. CDR3 residues: CSVEKGAYEQYF. CDR3 DNA sequence: TGCAGCGTTGAAAAAGGAGCCTACGAGCAGTACTTC.

This clone was detected a few times. The J gene is TRBJ1-2, the V gene TRBV5-4; D not certain. V was clipped by 0 bases and J by 0 bases, with 18 bases between them. The germline CDR1 and CDR2 sequences are SGHNT and YYREEE (reference sequence). This CDR3 contains 18 residues. The CDR3 coding sequence is TGTGCCAGCAGCTTGGTTTTTCTCTTGCGGCCTTCTAACTATGGCTACACCTTC. Its translation is CASSLVFLLRPSNYGYTF.

This clone was observed a handful of times. J is TRBJ1-1 and V is TRBV10-3; D is unclear. Trimming left V 7 bases short and J 2 bases short, with 8 bases between. Germline CDR1 ENHRY, CDR2 SYGVKD. The CDR3 sequence is 12 residues long. In DNA, the CDR3 is TGTGCCATCACCCACCGAAACACTGAAGCTTTCTTT. It translates to CAITHRNTEAFF.